The rows below give T cell receptor beta chains drawn from one sample of a study of OX40 agonist ivuxolimab in advanced cancers. TCRdb's copy holds only in-frame clones and misses some; the assay was immunoSEQ multiplex PCR. This table has roughly 23,000 clones, 77% appearing once. Sequencing was performed on CD4+ or CD8+ T cells sorted from blood, taken in a trial of the OX40 agonist ivuxolimab. The receptors were gathered from an adult with an advanced solid tumor such as melanoma, head and neck, liver or kidney cancer. CDR3s include the opening cysteine and the closing phenylalanine or tryptophan. D genes are given only for firm matches. Rows may omit the clone size; those that give it use once, few, many or a size class.

clone_size	d_call	v_call	j_call	cdr3_length	cdr3_aa	cdr3_nt
-	TRBD1	TRBV15	TRBJ2-1	14	CATSSGQVRDEQFF	TGTGCCACCAGCAGCGGACAGGTTCGTGATGAGCAGTTCTTC
few	-	TRBV29-1	TRBJ1-1	14	CSVEGSERSTEAFF	TGCAGCGTTGAAGGGTCAGAGCGTAGTACTGAAGCTTTCTTT
once	TRBD1	TRBV5-1	TRBJ1-2	15	CASSFGTGAGYGYTF	TGCGCCAGCAGCTTTGGGACAGGGGCTGGCTATGGCTACACCTTC
-	TRBD1	TRBV11-2	TRBJ2-2	14	CASSVSTGAGELFF	TGTGCCAGCAGCGTATCGACAGGGGCCGGGGAGCTGTTTTTT
-	TRBD2	TRBV5-1	TRBJ2-7	14	CASSFRAGVGEQYF	TGCGCCAGCAGCTTCCGGGCGGGGGTTGGCGAGCAGTACTTC
-	TRBD1	TRBV19	TRBJ1-6	14	CASRGGQTNSPLHF	TGTGCCAGTAGGGGGGGACAGACCAATTCACCCCTCCACTTT
-	TRBD2	TRBV11-2	TRBJ2-7	14	CASSTLAGPYEQYF	TGTGCCAGCAGCACCCTAGCGGGGCCCTACGAGCAGTACTTC
-	-	TRBV29-1	TRBJ2-2	13	CSVEARVTGELFF	TGCAGCGTTGAAGCCAGGGTCACCGGGGAGCTGTTTTTT
-	TRBD2	TRBV7-9	TRBJ2-2	15	CASSAGLAATGELFF	TGTGCCAGCAGTGCGGGACTAGCAGCCACCGGGGAGCTGTTTTTT
-	-	TRBV19	TRBJ2-5	14	CASSTDRVAGDQYF	TGTGCCAGTAGTACCGACAGGGTTGCGGGAGACCAGTACTTC
-	TRBD1	TRBV7-6	TRBJ2-1	17	CASSLRETGGLSNEQFF	TGTGCCAGCAGCTTAAGAGAAACAGGGGGCCTTTCTAATGAGCAGTTCTTC
-	TRBD2	TRBV6-1	TRBJ2-7	14	CASRGAGTSGEQYF	TGTGCCAGCAGAGGGGCCGGGACTAGCGGAGAGCAGTACTTC
-	TRBD2	TRBV7-2	TRBJ2-1	12	CASSSYGLAPFF	TGTGCCAGCAGCTCCTATGGACTAGCGCCGTTCTTC
-	-	TRBV7-2	TRBJ2-5	14	CASSSPGRQETQYF	TGTGCCAGCAGCTCTCCGGGACGCCAAGAGACCCAGTACTTC
-	-	TRBV7-2	TRBJ1-2	13	CASRPAWAVGYTF	TGTGCCAGCAGACCAGCTTGGGCCGTCGGCTACACCTTC
-	-	TRBV18	TRBJ2-7	14	CASSPDSSSYEQYF	TGTGCCAGCTCACCGGACTCCAGCTCCTACGAGCAGTACTTC
few	-	TRBV5-8	TRBJ1-5	16	CASSLVQVYSNQPQHF	TGTGCCAGCAGCTTGGTACAGGTCTATAGCAATCAGCCCCAGCATTTT
-	-	TRBV5-1	TRBJ2-2	13	CASSRREGGELFF	TGCGCCAGCAGCAGACGCGAGGGCGGGGAGCTGTTTTTT
-	-	TRBV28	TRBJ2-4	14	CASPWVAAKNIQYF	TGTGCCAGCCCCTGGGTTGCAGCCAAAAACATTCAGTACTTC
-	-	TRBV7-9	TRBJ1-1	13	CASSLAENTEAFF	TGTGCCAGCAGCTTAGCCGAGAACACTGAAGCTTTCTTT
-	-	TRBV28	TRBJ1-1	13	CAGSQGTNTEAFF	TGTGCCGGCAGCCAGGGAACGAACACTGAAGCTTTCTTT
-	-	TRBV2	TRBJ1-2	14	CASSDPEGGKGYTF	TGTGCCAGCAGTGACCCGGAGGGGGGGAAGGGCTACACCTTC